The 27 T cell receptor beta chains in this list originate from one sample, sequenced in a study of lung T cells in sarcoidosis with Löfgren's syndrome. In TCRdb, the reads were re-called with MiXCR into one record per CDR3 protein. The sample consists of roughly 20,000 distinct CDR3 sequences, about 20% of them appearing once. Sequencing input: CD4+ T cells from PBMCs. The receptor set was obtained from a human donor with sarcoidosis (Löfgren's syndrome or another form), or a control subject (not recorded which).

Turning to this clonotype: The CDR3 does not close with the conserved phenylalanine or tryptophan, likely indicating a read error. The rearrangement links TRBV27 to TRBJ2-4, with no clear D. The CDR3 is made up of 13 amino acids. The germline CDR1 and CDR2 sequences are MNHEY and SMNVEV (reference sequence). Here the CDR3 reads CTSSFSAKNIQYL. The CDR3 nucleotides read TGTACCAGCAGTTTTTCGGCCAAAAACATTCAGTACTTA.

This clonotype was detected many times. The CDR3 spells CSARLAGGTDTQYF. The CDR3 nucleotides read TGCAGTGCTAGACTAGCGGGAGGCACAGATACGCAGTATTTT. This chain links TRBV20-1 with TRBJ2-3, with 10 bases lining up with TRBD2. CDR3 size: 14 residues. CDR1 DFQATT and CDR2 SNEGSKA come from the germline V gene (reference sequence). After removal of 2 bases from V and 1 base from J, the junction contained 0 bases not matched to a gene.

V is TRBV29-1 and J is TRBJ1-2; 7 bases match TRBD1. The CDR3 runs to 16 residues. Germline assignment: CDR1 SQVTM and CDR2 ANQGSEA. Germline trimming cut 3 bases from V and 4 bases from J; bases unmatched to any gene: 14. The CDR3 loop reads CSVEAVGGGTGYGYTF. The DNA for the CDR3 is TGCAGCGTTGAGGCCGTTGGAGGGGGCACCGGCTATGGCTACACCTTC.

This clonotype was picked up many times. V and J are TRBV11-2 and TRBJ2-1; 7 bases align to TRBD1. The CDR3 sequence is 16 residues long. Germline CDR1 SGHAT, CDR2 FQNNGV. The V gene end was trimmed by 3 bases and the J gene end by 4 bases; junction bases not matched to a gene: 9. In nucleotides, the CDR3 is TGTGCCAGCAGCTTTACCGGGACAGTAGTTTACAATGAGCAGTTCTTC. Translation: CASSFTGTVVYNEQFF.

This clonotype turned up a few times. The chain combines TRBV5-1 with TRBJ1-5, with D possibly TRBD1 on 6 matching bases. Between the trimmed V and J ends, which lost 0 bases and 5 bases, there was a span of 12 bases. The CDR3 length is 15 residues. Germline CDR1 reads SGHRS; CDR2 reads YFSETQ. The CDR3 sequence is CASSLDGAGDQPQHF. CDR3 sequence (DNA): TGCGCCAGCAGCTTGGATGGGGCAGGGGATCAGCCCCAGCATTTT.

This clonotype has a handful of counts. A read error is possible here, since a much larger clone lies one base away. V usage is TRBV20-1 and J usage is TRBJ2-7, with TRBD1 as a possible D gene (5 bases). Between the trimmed V and J ends, which lost 6 bases and 2 bases, there was a span of 17 bases. The germline V gene has CDR1 DFQATT and CDR2 SNEGSKA (reference sequence). The CDR3 has 14 amino acids. Written as DNA, the CDR3 is TGCAGTGCCACAAGGGCAGGGTTTACCTACGAGCAGTACTTC. Its protein is CSATRAGFTYEQYF.

By proportion, this clonotype is medium-sized. The chain links TRBV6-2 or TRBV6-3 to TRBJ1-1; tentative D call: TRBD1 (6 bases). This CDR3 spans 15 amino acids. The V gene lost 7 bases and the J gene lost 1 base, with 16 bases spanning the gap. The germline gives CDR1 MNHEY, CDR2 SVGEGT. DNA of the CDR3: TGTGCCAGCAAAACTTGGAAGACAGGGAACACTGAAGCTTTCTTT. Its protein product is CASKTWKTGNTEAFF.

There are many counts of this clonotype. The CDR3 nucleotides are TGTGCCAGCAGTCCGTTTAGCGGGGAGGCAGCAGATACGCAGTATTTT. This gives the protein CASSPFSGEAADTQYF. V is TRBV28 and J is TRBJ2-3, with 8 bases that match TRBD2. Germline V gene data show CDR1 as MDHEN and CDR2 as SYDVKM. Trimming at V came to 5 bases and at J to 4 bases, leaving 11 bases not matched to a gene. The CDR3 totals 16 residues.

This clonotype was counted ten times or more. The rearrangement joins TRBV7-9 to TRBJ2-3; D is possibly TRBD1 (6 bases). Trimming left V 0 bases short and J 2 bases short, with 12 bases between. The germline CDR1 and CDR2 sequences are SEHNR and FQNEAQ (reference sequence). This CDR3 comprises 16 residues. In DNA, the CDR3 is TGTGCCAGCAGCTTAGCGTCAGGGGTACACACAGATACGCAGTATTTT. Protein sequence: CASSLASGVHTDTQYF.

Many counts were recorded for this clonotype. V and J are TRBV28 and TRBJ2-7, with D possibly TRBD1 on 7 matching bases. V was pared by 4 bases and J by 1 base, with 17 bases between. Germline V gene data show CDR1 as MDHEN and CDR2 as SYDVKM. The CDR3 extends over 16 amino acids. CDR3 coding DNA: TGTGCCAGCAGTTCCCCGGGGGACAGACCTTCCTACGAGCAGTACTTC. It specifies CASSSPGDRPSYEQYF.

This clonotype has a count of ten or more. The chain carries TRBV20-1 and TRBJ1-6, with D hard to call. The CDR3 is 16 residues long. V lost 1 base and J 10 bases, leaving 20 bases between the germline ends. The germline V gene encodes CDR1 DFQATT and CDR2 SNEGSKA (reference sequence). The CDR3 DNA reads as TGCAGTGCTAGAGCGTCCCTGCCCGGGCCGCTCTCACCCCTCCACTTT. This sequence encodes CSARASLPGPLSPLHF.

Points on this clonotype: A junction end diverges from the germline sequence, so it may reflect a read error. The rearrangement joins TRBV20-1 to TRBJ1-2; D is uncertain. The CDR3 sequence is 12 residues long. In germline, CDR1 is DFQATT, CDR2 SNEGSKA (reference sequence). CDR3 sequence reads: CSSLSSNYGHTF. The DNA of the CDR3 is TGCAGTTCTTTGAGTTCAAACTATGGCCACACCTTC.

This clonotype rates as medium-sized. The rearrangement links TRBV6-1 to TRBJ2-1, with D possibly matching TRBD2 (6 bases). CDR3 size: 14 residues. The germline V and J ends were trimmed by 9 bases and 3 bases, with 15 bases remaining between them. Germline V gives CDR1 MNHNS, CDR2 SASEGT. DNA for the CDR3: TGTGCCAGTATGAGAGCGGGTCACTACAATGAGCAGTTCTTC. This translates into CASMRAGHYNEQFF.

This chain uses TRBV5-5 with TRBJ2-3; D gene uncertain. Germline V lookup: CDR1 SGHKS, CDR2 YYEKEE (reference sequence). The ends were cut back, 3 bases at V and 2 bases at J, with 13 bases in the middle. This CDR3 spans 15 amino acids. CDR3 sequence reads: CASSSRSTNTDTQYF. CDR3 DNA: TGTGCCAGCAGCTCGCGGTCGACAAACACAGATACGCAGTATTTT.

With regard to this clonotype: One end of the junction varies from germline; a read error may be responsible. This rearrangement joins TRBV12-3 or TRBV12-4 to TRBJ2-3; D may be TRBD1 (5 bases). The CDR3 length is 13 residues. CDR3 sequence reads: CASRAGLTGTQYF. For the CDR3, the DNA is TGTGCCAGCAGGGCCGGGCTCACAGGTACGCAGTATTTT.

Ten or more counts support this clonotype. The chain links TRBV29-1 to TRBJ1-5; the D is unclear. The V and J ends lost 5 bases and 2 bases respectively, with 10 bases between them. CDR3 length equals 13 residues. The germline CDR1 and CDR2 sequences are SQVTM and ANQGSEA. CDR3 protein: CSVSDGGNQPQHF. CDR3 nucleotides: TGCAGCGTTTCGGACGGAGGCAATCAGCCCCAGCATTTT.

Ten or more counts support this clonotype. The chain has TRBV7-9 and TRBJ1-1, with no clear D. Trimming removed 5 bases at V and 0 bases at J, with 7 bases between. The germline V gene has CDR1 SEHNR and CDR2 FQNEAQ (reference sequence). This CDR3 contains 13 residues. This CDR3 reads CASSKQLNTEAFF. DNA for the CDR3: TGTGCCAGCAGCAAACAGTTGAACACTGAAGCTTTCTTT.

The chain is built from TRBV7-8 and TRBJ2-1; 8 nucleotides match TRBD1. The CDR3 has 16 residues. CDR1 SGHVS and CDR2 FQNEAQ come from the germline V gene. Unmatched junction bases numbered 10, after V lost 5 bases and J lost 4 bases. CDR3 region: CASSPGQGTVYNEQFF. In DNA, the CDR3 is TGTGCCAGCAGCCCAGGACAGGGAACCGTTTACAATGAGCAGTTCTTC.

V usage is TRBV19 and J usage is TRBJ2-3; D is unresolved. The length of the CDR3 is 13 residues. Germline CDR1 reads LNHDA; CDR2 reads SQIVND (reference sequence). V was shortened by 5 bases and J by 4 bases, with 10 bases between the two germline ends. This chain's CDR3 is CASSVRGSDTQYF. CDR3 bases: TGTGCCAGTAGTGTCCGCGGCTCAGATACGCAGTATTTT.

This clonotype has at least ten counts. The V call is TRBV25-1, the J call TRBJ1-2, with 9 bases lining up with TRBD1. With V trimmed by 4 bases and J by 6 bases, 9 bases remained unmatched. Germline CDR1 is MGHDK and CDR2 is SYGVNS. The CDR3 consists of 15 residues. CDR3 residues: CASSAFLGTGNGYTF. The CDR3 coding sequence is TGTGCCAGCAGTGCCTTTTTGGGGACAGGGAATGGCTACACCTTC.

This clonotype was detected ten times or more. This sequence joins TRBV7-2 and TRBJ2-7, with D possibly being TRBD1 (5 bases). Germline values: CDR1 SGHTA, CDR2 FQGNSA. The CDR3 covers 14 residues. V was cut by 4 bases and J by 0 bases, with 10 bases left in between. The CDR3 nucleotides are TGTGCCAGCAGCTCCGACAGATACTCCTACGAGCAGTACTTC. Protein sequence: CASSSDRYSYEQYF.

At least ten counts were recorded for this clonotype. The rearrangement uses TRBV6-2 or TRBV6-3 and TRBJ2-6; 11 nucleotides match TRBD2. V dropped 2 bases and J dropped 0; count of bases not matched to a gene: 6. Germline CDR1 reads MNHEY; CDR2 reads SVGEGT. The CDR3 runs 19 residues. The CDR3 DNA is TGTGCCAGCAGTTACCTAGCGGGGGGACTCTTCTCTGGGGCCAACGTCCTGACTTTC. Translated, it gives CASSYLAGGLFSGANVLTF.

In its sample, this clonotype was seen a few times. J is TRBJ2-7 and V is TRBV11-2; a weak D match, TRBD1 (6 bases). This CDR3 spans 17 amino acids. The V end lost 5 bases, the J end lost 0 bases, and 20 bases lay between the germline ends. Germline CDR1 reads SGHAT; CDR2 reads FQNNGV. In nucleotides, the CDR3 is TGTGCCAGCAGCAAAGCCCTACAGGGTTCGAGCTCCTACGAGCAGTACTTC. Translated: CASSKALQGSSSYEQYF. The entire variable domain, with the rest obtained from reference TRBV11-2 and TRBJ2-7, is as follows: EAGVAQSPRYKIIEKRQSVAFWCNPISGHATLYWYQQILGQGPKLLIQFQNNGVVDDSQLPKDRFSAERLKGVDSTLKIQPAKLEDSAVYLCASSKALQGSSSYEQYFGPGTRLTVT.

By sample fraction, this clonotype is medium-sized. This rearrangement joins TRBV28 to TRBJ1-3; possible D gene TRBD1, 5 bases. The CDR3 sequence is 13 residues long. CDR1 is MDHEN and CDR2 is SYDVKM in the germline V gene. V was pared by 11 bases and J by 0 bases, with 11 bases between. For the CDR3, the DNA is TGTGCCGCGTGGGACCGCTCTGGAAACACCATATATTTT. Translating gives CAAWDRSGNTIYF.

This clonotype was detected many times. The J gene is TRBJ2-1, the V gene TRBV5-1; TRBD1 agrees at 10 bases. The CDR3 totals 15 residues. Germline V CDR1 and CDR2: SGHRS, YFSETQ. V was pared by 5 bases and J by 5 bases, with 7 bases of the junction left unmatched. Here the CDR3 reads CASRAGQGEDNEQFF. CDR3 nucleotide sequence: TGCGCCAGCAGAGCCGGACAGGGGGAAGACAATGAGCAGTTCTTC.

The table lists this clonotype with many counts. This chain connects TRBV28 to TRBJ2-4; D unclear. Germline V gene lookup returns CDR1 MDHEN and CDR2 SYDVKM. This CDR3 is 13 amino acids long. The CDR3 DNA reads as TGTGCTAGCCGTCCGAAAGCCAAAAACATTCAGTACTTC. Its translation is CASRPKAKNIQYF.

This clonotype was observed at least ten times. This sequence joins TRBV12-3 or TRBV12-4 and TRBJ2-3; D ambiguous. The CDR3 totals 13 residues. Trimming pared 9 bases from V and 0 bases from J, leaving 10 bases between. CDR3 protein: CASNNPSTDTQYF. DNA for the CDR3: TGTGCCAGTAACAATCCTAGCACAGATACGCAGTATTTT.